A selection of T cell receptor beta chains follows, all from one sample in a study of T cells in Graves' hyperthyroidism and ophthalmopathy. Each CDR3 protein is one row after TCRdb ran MiXCR on the multiplex PCR reads. The sample includes 300,000 to 350,000 distinct CDR3 sequences, about 14% of them seen just once. The sample was blood. These receptors originate from a woman in her twenties or thirties with Graves' hyperthyroidism. Both conserved end residues are part of each CDR3. A D gene is named only where the DNA matches it firmly. Not every row has a clone size; where given, it reads once, few, many or a size class.

>TRBJ2-7|13|many|TRBV9|NA
CASSVGANYEQYF
TGTGCCAGCAGCGTAGGGGCGAACTACGAGCAGTACTTC
>TRBJ1-1|13|few|TRBV30|NA
CAWSGQMNTEAFF
TGTGCCTGGAGTGGACAGATGAACACTGAAGCTTTCTTT
>TRBJ1-1|10|many|TRBV2|NA
CASGSVEAFF
TGTGCCTCTGGGTCCGTTGAAGCTTTCTTT
>TRBJ2-5|14|many|TRBV7-9|NA
CASSLDGGRETQYF
TGTGCCAGCAGCCTCGATGGGGGGCGGGAGACCCAGTACTTC
>TRBJ1-2|17|many|TRBV2|NA
CASSTKDWGRGAYGYTF
TGTGCCAGCAGTACGAAGGACTGGGGCAGGGGAGCCTATGGCTACACCTTC
>TRBJ1-1|16|NA|TRBV20-1|NA
CSARDFIVVRNTEAFF
TGCAGTGCTAGAGACTTTATAGTGGTCAGGAACACTGAAGCTTTCTTT
>TRBJ1-4|16|many|TRBV20-1|NA
CSARDVRATTNEKLFF
TGCAGTGCTAGAGATGTTCGGGCCACAACTAATGAAAAACTGTTTTTT
>TRBJ2-4|15|few|TRBV15|TRBD1
CATRPGDRGRDIQYF
TGTGCCACCAGACCCGGGGACAGGGGAAGAGACATTCAGTACTTC
>TRBJ2-7|13|many|TRBV2|NA
CASSAGTNYEQYF
TGTGCCAGCAGTGCCGGGACAAACTACGAGCAGTACTTC
>TRBJ1-2|14|many|TRBV20-1|TRBD1
CSASGRGRGYGYTF
TGCAGTGCTAGTGGCAGGGGGCGAGGCTATGGCTACACCTTC
>TRBJ2-1|15|NA|TRBV28|NA
CASRGGPWSYNEQFF
TGTGCCAGCAGGGGGGGGCCTTGGTCCTACAATGAGCAGTTCTTC
>TRBJ2-5|15|many|TRBV28|TRBD2
CASRPIAGGRETQYF
TGTGCCAGCAGACCGATAGCGGGAGGGCGGGAGACCCAGTACTTC
>TRBJ2-3|14|many|TRBV12-3/TRBV12-4|NA
CASSLRQSTDTQYF
TGTGCCAGCAGTTTGAGGCAGAGCACAGATACGCAGTATTTT
>TRBJ2-2|13|few|TRBV19|NA
CASKVEGAGELFF
TGTGCCAGTAAGGTGGAGGGGGCCGGGGAGCTGTTTTTT
>TRBJ2-1|19|many|TRBV28|TRBD2
CASSGLTSFPPGPYNEQFF
TGTGCCAGCAGTGGCCTGACTAGCTTTCCCCCGGGCCCCTACAATGAGCAGTTCTTC
>TRBJ1-2|13|NA|TRBV19|NA
CAILQGSNYGYTF
TGTGCCATTTTACAGGGTTCTAACTATGGCTACACCTTC
>TRBJ2-5|17|few|TRBV5-1|TRBD2
CASSLVGNLAGVETQYF
TGCGCCAGCAGCTTGGTGGGAAACCTAGCGGGAGTAGAGACCCAGTACTTC
>TRBJ1-5|11|many|TRBV28|NA
CASRSNQPQHF
TGTGCCTCCCGATCCAATCAGCCCCAGCATTTT
>TRBJ1-2|14|NA|TRBV12-3/TRBV12-4|TRBD1
CASSLAGQGNGYTF
TGTGCCAGCAGTTTAGCGGGACAGGGAAATGGCTACACCTTC
>TRBJ1-1|13|many|TRBV11-2|NA
CASSWDGLTEAFF
TGTGCCAGCAGTTGGGACGGTCTCACTGAAGCTTTCTTT
>TRBJ2-7|15|NA|TRBV19|NA
CASSTRPDSSYEQYF
TGTGCCAGTAGTACCCGCCCGGACAGCTCCTACGAGCAGTACTTC
>TRBJ2-3|17|many|TRBV6-2/TRBV6-3|TRBD2
CASRFPGLAGVTDTQYF
TGTGCCAGCAGATTCCCGGGACTAGCGGGAGTCACAGATACGCAGTATTTT
>TRBJ2-1|13|few|TRBV28|NA
CASSQYVGAAQFF
TGTGCCAGCAGTCAGTACGTGGGGGCTGCGCAGTTCTTC
>TRBJ1-2|14|many|TRBV12-3/TRBV12-4|TRBD1
CASSPSWDREGYTF
TGTGCCAGCAGTCCATCTTGGGACAGAGAGGGCTACACCTTC
>TRBJ2-3|14|many|TRBV20-1|NA
CSARFMGFTDTQYF
TGCAGTGCTCGGTTCATGGGATTTACAGATACGCAGTATTTT
>TRBJ2-1|15|NA|TRBV5-4|TRBD1
CASSSTGTGLDEQFF
TGTGCCAGCAGTTCCACCGGGACAGGGCTCGATGAGCAGTTCTTC
>TRBJ2-1|15|many|TRBV5-1|NA
CASSLPSASYNEQFF
TGCGCCAGCAGCTTGCCCAGCGCCTCCTACAATGAGCAGTTCTTC
>TRBJ2-1|17|NA|TRBV24-1|TRBD2
CATSDFLGTSGDNEQFF
TGTGCCACCAGTGATTTTTTAGGGACTAGCGGCGACAATGAGCAGTTCTTC
>TRBJ2-3|16|many|TRBV12-3/TRBV12-4|NA
CASSLLQGSRTDTQYF
TGTGCCAGCAGTTTGTTGCAAGGGAGCCGCACAGATACGCAGTATTTT
>TRBJ2-3|14|many|TRBV11-2|TRBD1
CASSLADREDTQYF
TGTGCCAGCAGCTTAGCCGACAGGGAAGATACGCAGTATTTT
>TRBJ2-1|16|many|TRBV6-2/TRBV6-3|NA
CASSNHRGGTYNEQFF
TGTGCCAGCAGTAACCACAGGGGGGGCACCTACAATGAGCAGTTCTTC
>TRBJ1-2|12|NA|TRBV20-1|NA
CSALDGPYGYTF
TGCAGTGCTTTGGACGGCCCCTATGGCTACACCTTC
>TRBJ2-7|11|NA|TRBV27|NA
CASRDGYEQYF
TGTGCCAGCAGGGATGGGTACGAGCAGTACTTC
>TRBJ2-5|14|few|TRBV5-6|NA
CASSPGLGGETQYF
TGTGCCAGCAGCCCCGGTCTAGGAGGAGAGACCCAGTACTTC
>TRBJ1-5|17|few|TRBV28|NA
CASSLTHGGIRGRPQHF
TGTGCCAGCAGTTTAACCCACGGGGGGATACGGGGACGGCCCCAGCATTTT
>TRBJ1-1|15|NA|TRBV5-6|NA
CASSPRTIQGTEAFF
TGTGCCAGCAGCCCTAGGACAATCCAAGGCACTGAAGCTTTCTTT
>TRBJ2-7|18|few|TRBV28|NA
CASSLPGPGTWTVNEQYF
TGTGCCAGCAGTCTCCCCGGCCCGGGGACTTGGACCGTGAACGAGCAGTACTTC
>TRBJ1-1|14|many|TRBV12-3/TRBV12-4|NA
CASSLLSLNTEAFF
TGTGCCAGCAGTCTCCTCTCATTGAACACTGAAGCTTTCTTT
>TRBJ2-2|18|many|TRBV11-2|TRBD2
CASSSPGLAGVISGELFF
TGTGCCAGCAGCTCGCCGGGACTAGCGGGAGTTATCAGCGGGGAGCTGTTTTTT
>TRBJ2-1|15|many|TRBV5-6|TRBD2
CASSSSSGSTHEQFF
TGTGCCAGCAGCTCTTCTAGCGGGAGTACCCATGAGCAGTTCTTC
>TRBJ1-4|15|many|TRBV7-2|TRBD1
CASSLRQGSNEKLFF
TGTGCCAGCAGCCTAAGACAGGGATCTAATGAAAAACTGTTTTTT
>TRBJ2-5|14|many|TRBV28|NA
CASSTHPRRETQYF
TGTGCCAGCAGTACCCACCCAAGGAGGGAGACCCAGTACTTC
>TRBJ1-3|13|NA|TRBV30|NA
CAWSGSSGNTIYF
TGTGCCTGGAGTGGGTCCTCTGGAAACACCATATATTTT